This is a list of T cell receptor beta chains from one sample in a study of STAT5B mutations in CD4+ large granular lymphocyte leukemia. Method: immunoSEQ multiplex PCR; TCRdb's copy keeps in-frame clones and lacks some. The sample lists around 24,000 clones, 74% seen once, with about 9.8% in the top ten. Sequencing was done on a sample of CD4+ T cells from blood buffy coats. These receptors were collected from a human donor in good health. Both conserved end residues are part of each CDR3. A D gene is named only where the DNA matches it firmly. Where a row states a size, it is once, few, many or the class of an expanded clone; other rows omit it.

.	TRBJ1-3	TRBV28	.	TGTGCCAGCATCGCGACAGGCACAGGGAGCACCATATATTTT	CASIATGTGSTIYF
.	TRBJ2-3	TRBV5-1	.	TGCGCCAGCAGCTTGGTGAGCCGGTTATCTGGCACAGATACGCAGTATTTT	CASSLVSRLSGTDTQYF
.	TRBJ2-3	TRBV6-6	.	TGTGCCAGCTCACGGGAAACAGATACGCAGTATTTT	CASSRETDTQYF
.	TRBJ1-4	TRBV11-3	.	TGTGCCAGCAGCTTAGATCTCGACAGAAAGAATGAAAAACTGTTTTTT	CASSLDLDRKNEKLFF
.	TRBJ2-5	TRBV13	.	TGTGCCAGCAGCTCAACCGCCGGGACCCAGTACTTC	CASSSTAGTQYF
.	TRBJ1-4	TRBV7-7	.	TGTGCTAGCAGTCCCGGTTTGAGCGGGAATGAAAAACTGTTTTTT	CASSPGLSGNEKLFF
.	TRBJ2-7	TRBV6-1	TRBD1	TGTGCCAGCCCGGCAGGCCAGGGGGCTATCTACGAGCAGTACTTC	CASPAGQGAIYEQYF
.	TRBJ2-7	TRBV7-3	.	TGTGCCAGCAGCCGTCCTCGGGGTATTTCGTCGACAATCGCCTACGAGCAGTACTTC	CASSRPRGISSTIAYEQYF
.	TRBJ2-3	TRBV6-1	.	TGTGCCAGCTGGGGCGGCCTTTCTACGCAGTATTTT	CASWGGLSTQYF
.	TRBJ1-1	TRBV5-3	.	TGTGCCAGCAGCTTGAGCGGGCGGGGCACTGAAGCTTTCTTT	CASSLSGRGTEAFF
.	TRBJ1-6	TRBV27	TRBD1	TGTGCCAGCAGCCCCAGGGACAGGGGAGGTTCACCCCTCCACTTT	CASSPRDRGGSPLHF
few	TRBJ2-7	TRBV11-3	.	TGTGCCAGCAGCTTAACACCGAACTACGAGCAGTACTTC	CASSLTPNYEQYF
.	TRBJ2-6	TRBV5-1	.	TGCGCCAGCAGCTTGGCCTCAGAGACTGGGGCCAACGTCCTGACTTTC	CASSLASETGANVLTF
.	TRBJ2-5	TRBV15	TRBD2	TGTGCCACCAGCAGAGTTAGCGGGAGGGACGAGACCCAGTACTTC	CATSRVSGRDETQYF
.	TRBJ2-1	TRBV28	TRBD2	TGCGAATCCCGCGGGGGACCCTACAATGAGCAGTTCTTC	CESRGGPYNEQFF
.	TRBJ1-5	TRBV7-2	.	TGTGCCAGCAGCTTCGGACAGAACAATCAGCCCCAGCATTTT	CASSFGQNNQPQHF
.	TRBJ1-2	TRBV18	.	TGTGCCAGCTCACCGCAGGGGTCCGGAGGCTATGGCTACACCTTC	CASSPQGSGGYGYTF
.	TRBJ2-3	TRBV7-2	TRBD1	TGTGCCAGCAGCTCCCAGGGGGCCCGGACAGATACGCAGTATTTT	CASSSQGARTDTQYF
.	TRBJ2-5	TRBV25-1	.	TGTGCCAGCAGTGAGGGTAGAACAGTCGCCATCGGGGAGACCCAGTACTTC	CASSEGRTVAIGETQYF
.	TRBJ1-2	TRBV28	TRBD1	TGTGCCAGCAGTTTTCGGGGTCAGGGGGCCGGTACTCACTATGGCTACACCTTC	CASSFRGQGAGTHYGYTF
.	TRBJ1-4	TRBV5-1	.	TGCGCCAGCAGCTCCGGGGATAGTGAAAAACTGTTTTTT	CASSSGDSEKLFF
medium-sized	TRBJ2-3	TRBV6-1	TRBD2	TGTGCCAGCAGTGAAACTGCGGGAGATCCAGATACGCAGTATTTT	CASSETAGDPDTQYF
.	TRBJ2-1	TRBV7-9	TRBD2	TGTGCCAGCAGCTTAGAGGCGGGAGTGGGTGAGCAGTTCTTC	CASSLEAGVGEQFF
.	TRBJ2-1	TRBV4-3	.	TGCGCCAGCAGCCAGAGTTACAGGGTCGGTGAGCAGTTCTTC	CASSQSYRVGEQFF
.	TRBJ2-5	TRBV7-8	.	TGTGCCAGCAGCAAGGCCCCAGGACAAGAGACCCAGTACTTC	CASSKAPGQETQYF
.	TRBJ2-1	TRBV7-2	TRBD2	TGTGCCAGCGGCTTGGGGCTAGCGGGAGAGCAGTTCTTC	CASGLGLAGEQFF
.	TRBJ2-2	TRBV28	.	TGTGCCAGCATCCTACGGGGGCCGAACACCGGGGAGCTGTTTTTT	CASILRGPNTGELFF
few	TRBJ1-3	TRBV28	.	TGTGCCAGCAGTTTATTAAGACTGAGATCTGGAAACACCATATATTTT	CASSLLRLRSGNTIYF
once	TRBJ1-3	TRBV5-4	.	TGTGCCAGCAGCGGGGGACGGTTAAGAAACACCATATATTTT	CASSGGRLRNTIYF
.	TRBJ2-1	TRBV5-1	TRBD2	TGCGCCAGCAAAGTAGGGACTAGCGGCCTTACTCTAGGACCCGGCTACAATGAGCAGTTCTTC	CASKVGTSGLTLGPGYNEQFF
.	TRBJ1-5	TRBV6-1	.	TGTGCCAGCCGGAGTTTGGATGCCCAGCATTTT	CASRSLDAQHF
.	TRBJ1-2	TRBV5-4	.	TGTGCCAGCAGCGGGTGGGGTGGCTACACCTTC	CASSGWGGYTF
.	TRBJ1-5	TRBV5-4	TRBD1	TGTGCCAGCAGCTGGGACAGGTCCTCGCCCCAGCATTTT	CASSWDRSSPQHF
.	TRBJ1-2	TRBV4-3	.	TGCGCCAGCAGCCATTTACAGGGCGGCTACACCTTC	CASSHLQGGYTF
.	TRBJ2-2	TRBV4-1	.	TGCGCCAGCAGCCAAGGAGGAACCGGGGAGCTGTTTTTT	CASSQGGTGELFF
once	TRBJ1-2	TRBV9	.	TGTGCCAGCAGCGTAGAAGTAGGGGGCTATGGCTACACCTTC	CASSVEVGGYGYTF